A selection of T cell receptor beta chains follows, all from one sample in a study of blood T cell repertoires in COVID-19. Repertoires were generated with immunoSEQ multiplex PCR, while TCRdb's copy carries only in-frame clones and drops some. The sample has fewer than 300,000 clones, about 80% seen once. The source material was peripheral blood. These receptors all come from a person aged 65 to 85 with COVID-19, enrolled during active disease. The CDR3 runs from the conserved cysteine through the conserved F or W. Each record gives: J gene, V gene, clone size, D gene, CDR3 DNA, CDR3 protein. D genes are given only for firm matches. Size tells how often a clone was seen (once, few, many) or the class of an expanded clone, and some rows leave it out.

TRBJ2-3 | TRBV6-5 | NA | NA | TGTGCCAGCCCACATGGCGGGGCTGCAGATACGCAGTATTTT | CASPHGGAADTQYF
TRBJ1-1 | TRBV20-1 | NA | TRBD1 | TGCAGTGCTGGGACAGGACCATTAGCTTTCTTT | CSAGTGPLAFF
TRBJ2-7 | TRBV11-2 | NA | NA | TGTGCCAGCAGCTTACTTCGGGCGGGGGACAACTACGAGCAGTACTTC | CASSLLRAGDNYEQYF
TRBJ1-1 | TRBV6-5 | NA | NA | TGTGCCAGCAGTCGACTCGGCACTGAAGCTTTCTTT | CASSRLGTEAFF
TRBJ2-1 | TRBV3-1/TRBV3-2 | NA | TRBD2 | TGTGCCAGCAGCCCCCAGGGACTAGCGAGATACAATGAGCAGTTCTTC | CASSPQGLARYNEQFF
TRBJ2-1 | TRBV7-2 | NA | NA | TGTGCCAGCAGCTCTACTAGGACCTACAATGAGCAGTTCTTC | CASSSTRTYNEQFF
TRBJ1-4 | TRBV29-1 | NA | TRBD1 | TGCAGCGCCCAAGGGACAGCTTCTGAAAAACTGTTTTTT | CSAQGTASEKLFF
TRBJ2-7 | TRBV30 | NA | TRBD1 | TGTGCCTGGCAGTCCGTTCTCCAACAGGGGGTTCCTACGAGGCAGTACTTC | CAWQSVLQQGVPTRQYF
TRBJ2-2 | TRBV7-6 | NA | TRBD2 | TGTGCCAGCAGCTCCCCTAGCGGGGGGGCGACCGGGGAGCTGTTTTTT | CASSSPSGGATGELFF
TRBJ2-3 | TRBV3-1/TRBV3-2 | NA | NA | TGTGCCAGCAGCCAAAACCTAGGAGATACGCAGTATTTT | CASSQNLGDTQYF
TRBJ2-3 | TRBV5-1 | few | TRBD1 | TGCGCCAGCTCTGGGACAGGGTTAACAGATACGCAGTATTTT | CASSGTGLTDTQYF
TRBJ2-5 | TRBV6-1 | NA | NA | TGTGCCAGCAGTGAAGACGGTAGGGGAGGGGGGACCCAGTACTTC | CASSEDGRGGGTQYF
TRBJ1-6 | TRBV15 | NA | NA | TGTGCCACCAGCAACGCTTTTGGCAGGGGTTCTTCACCCCTCCACTTT | CATSNAFGRGSSPLHF
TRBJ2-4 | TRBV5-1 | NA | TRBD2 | TGCGCCAGCAGCTGGACGGTTGGCGGGCGGGAGGCCATTCAGTACTTC | CASSWTVGGREAIQYF
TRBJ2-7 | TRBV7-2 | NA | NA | TGTGCCAGCAGCCACAGGCCCCCGACTCCCGCGTCTCGTGAGCAGTACTTC | CASSHRPPTPASREQYF
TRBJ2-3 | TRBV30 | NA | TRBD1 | TGTGCCTGGAGTACGACAGGGGGTTCCACAGATACGCAGTATTTT | CAWSTTGGSTDTQYF
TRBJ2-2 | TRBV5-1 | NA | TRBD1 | TGCGCCAGCAGCTTGGAGGGCAGGGGGCTGGGGAACACCGGGGAGCTGTTTTTT | CASSLEGRGLGNTGELFF
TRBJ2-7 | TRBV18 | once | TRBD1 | TGTGCCAGCTCACCACCGGGACAGAGCTCCTACGAGCAGTACTTC | CASSPPGQSSYEQYF
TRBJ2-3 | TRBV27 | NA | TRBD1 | TGTGCCAGCAGTTCAGACCTCTACAGGGGGCAGGCAGATACGCAGTATTTT | CASSSDLYRGQADTQYF
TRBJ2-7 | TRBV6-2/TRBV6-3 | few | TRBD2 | TGTGCCAGCAGTTATAGGAGCGGGACCTGGGGCGAGCAGTACTTC | CASSYRSGTWGEQYF
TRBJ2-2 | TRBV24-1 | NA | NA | TGTGCCACCAGTGGTTTAGCTGACACCGGGGAGCTGTTTTTT | CATSGLADTGELFF
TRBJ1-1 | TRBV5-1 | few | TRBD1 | TGCGCCAGCAGCTTGAACAGGGGGAGCACTGAAGCTTTCTTT | CASSLNRGSTEAFF
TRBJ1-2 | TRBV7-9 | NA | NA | TGTGCCAGCAGCCCTAGCCGAGGGTTCGGCTACACCTTC | CASSPSRGFGYTF
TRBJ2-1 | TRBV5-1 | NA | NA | TGCGCCAGCAGCTTATCGATGGGAGCTCCCTTAGTTTTCTTC | CASSLSMGAPLVFF
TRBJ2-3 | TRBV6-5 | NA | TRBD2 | TGTGCCAGCAGTTACTATGGGGGACTAGCGGGAGATACGCAGTATTTT | CASSYYGGLAGDTQYF